Sequencing of this T cell receptor (beta chain) was carried out in a study of identical twins. Study-wide findings and caveats: The models gave estimates that fell short of the out-of-frame TCR alpha sharing seen in monozygotic twins. Insertion counts were lower in abundant cord blood beta clonotypes, a trend that memory repertoires did not show. One should note that invariant MAIT and iNKT cells could partly confound zero-insertion analyses. Cross-sectional statistical analysis, not tracking of the same donors, underpinned the conclusions.

This clonotype was seen at least ten times. Its antigen is not identified. CDR1 MNHEY and CDR2 SVGAGI come from the germline V gene. The CDR3 spans 14 residues. V lost 0 bases and J lost 7, with 10 bases in between. Using its own MiXCR run on the 5' RACE reads, TCRdb lists one record per CDR3 protein. The sample has hundreds of thousands of distinct CDR3 sequences, approximately 6% seen once. The genes are TRBV6-5 and TRBJ2-1; unclear D gene. Sequenced sample: naive T cells sorted from blood. This TCR derives from a young man in good health. Here the CDR3 reads CASSYSRQKNEQFF. Here the CDR3 DNA reads TGTGCCAGCAGTTACTCGAGGCAGAAGAATGAGCAGTTCTTC.